This is a list of T cell receptor beta chains from one sample in a study of T cells in pancreatic ductal adenocarcinoma. The table came from immunoSEQ multiplex PCR; TCRdb's copy has only in-frame clones and leaves some out. The sample includes roughly 100,000 clones, roughly 96% seen only once; the top ten take roughly 3%. Sequenced material: PBMCs. Every receptor here comes from a human donor with pancreatic ductal adenocarcinoma. Each CDR3 is given without its conserved first and last residue. D genes are given only for firm matches.

d_gene: NA
j_gene: TRBJ2-3
v_gene: TRBV7-6
CDR3aa: ASSLGGLPTDTQY

d_gene: TRBD2
j_gene: TRBJ2-5
v_gene: TRBV27
CDR3aa: ASSFGLAGKETQY

d_gene: NA
j_gene: TRBJ2-4
v_gene: TRBV19
CDR3aa: ASSIRGNIQY

d_gene: NA
j_gene: TRBJ1-2
v_gene: TRBV6-5
CDR3aa: ASIPSLGSGYT

d_gene: NA
j_gene: TRBJ2-2
v_gene: TRBV6-6
CDR3aa: ACRGGTNTGELF

d_gene: NA
j_gene: TRBJ2-2
v_gene: TRBV15
CDR3aa: ATSYQSGELF

d_gene: NA
j_gene: TRBJ2-2
v_gene: TRBV9
CDR3aa: ASSPRDSNTGELF

d_gene: TRBD2
j_gene: TRBJ2-3
v_gene: TRBV18
CDR3aa: ASSRAGERTDTQY

d_gene: NA
j_gene: TRBJ2-7
v_gene: TRBV6-5
CDR3aa: ASSPDLGYEQY

d_gene: NA
j_gene: TRBJ1-1
v_gene: TRBV6-5
CDR3aa: ASSYGRENTEAF

d_gene: NA
j_gene: TRBJ2-5
v_gene: TRBV11-2
CDR3aa: ASSWGQQETQY

d_gene: TRBD2
j_gene: TRBJ2-7
v_gene: TRBV5-4
CDR3aa: ASSFAGGYEQY

d_gene: NA
j_gene: TRBJ2-1
v_gene: TRBV5-1
CDR3aa: ASSFPSNNEQF

d_gene: NA
j_gene: TRBJ2-7
v_gene: TRBV30
CDR3aa: AWSPRAPYEQY

d_gene: NA
j_gene: TRBJ2-5
v_gene: TRBV19
CDR3aa: ASSSGSDEASQY

d_gene: TRBD1
j_gene: TRBJ2-7
v_gene: TRBV6-5
CDR3aa: ASSYETGDSYEQY

d_gene: TRBD2
j_gene: TRBJ2-7
v_gene: TRBV4-2
CDR3aa: ASSQSEMGLGSSYEQY

d_gene: NA
j_gene: TRBJ2-3
v_gene: TRBV7-2
CDR3aa: ASSSPTGLAHTQY

d_gene: TRBD2
j_gene: TRBJ2-3
v_gene: TRBV12-5
CDR3aa: ASGPILKREPTDTQY

d_gene: TRBD1
j_gene: TRBJ1-4
v_gene: TRBV7-3
CDR3aa: ASSSGQGEKLF

d_gene: TRBD2
j_gene: TRBJ2-7
v_gene: TRBV5-1
CDR3aa: ASSLAGRLAETYEQY

d_gene: NA
j_gene: TRBJ2-2
v_gene: TRBV19
CDR3aa: ASSRRGGLNTGELF